Shown below are 10 T cell receptor beta chains from a single sample sequenced in a study of vaccination effects on CD4 cells after COVID-19. Libraries were prepared by immunoSEQ multiplex PCR; TCRdb keeps only in-frame clonotypes and omits some of them. The sample consists of 24,000 or so clones, about 70% of them appearing once. Which antigens these TCRs recognize remains unknown. Prior to sequencing, the ViraFEST assay stimulated PBMC with viral peptide pools, which expanded the antigen-specific CD4+ T cells. After around nine days in culture, the CD4+ T cells were isolated. All study participants received two doses of BNT162b2 or mRNA-1273 vaccine. This specimen was CD4+ T cells from PBMCs cultured with SARS-CoV-2 spike peptides, taken after COVID-19 vaccination. Source of these receptors: a human donor who received a COVID-19 vaccine.

The J gene is TRBJ2-1, the V gene TRBV7-9; D possibly corresponds to TRBD1 (6 bases). The V gene's germline CDR1 is SEHNR and CDR2 FQNEAQ (reference sequence). The V gene lost 2 bases and the J gene lost 8 bases, with 10 bases spanning the gap. The CDR3 loop spans 13 amino acids. The CDR3: CASSLRAGDEQFF. The CDR3 DNA reads TGTGCCAGCAGCTTAAGGGCAGGGGATGAGCAGTTCTTC.

By frequency in the sample, this clone is large. V gene TRBV6-5 combines with J gene TRBJ1-1; TRBD1 agrees at 9 bases. Germline V gene data show CDR1 as MNHEY and CDR2 as SVGAGI. The CDR3 extends over 14 amino acids. V gave up 10 bases and J gave up 4 bases; unmatched junction bases: 10. The CDR3 DNA follows: TGTGCCACCACGAGAGACAGGGGGTTCACTGAAGCTTTCTTT. Residues: CATTRDRGFTEAFF.

The genes are TRBV4-1 and TRBJ1-2; 7 nucleotides match TRBD1. Losses at the gene ends were 4 bases for V and 0 bases for J; bases not matched to a gene: 5. The CDR3 sequence is 15 residues long. Germline V gene lookup returns CDR1 MGHRA and CDR2 YSYEKL. CDR3 DNA: TGCGCCAGCAGCCGGGACGGGACAGCTAACTATGGCTACACCTTC. Residues: CASSRDGTANYGYTF.

This clone was observed a handful of times. The chain has TRBV10-1 and TRBJ2-7; D not resolved. This CDR3 has 14 amino acids. Trimming stripped 3 bases from V and 4 bases from J, with 13 bases between. Germline V lookup: CDR1 WNHNN, CDR2 SYGVQD (reference sequence). The CDR3 is CASSESLGPYEQYF. CDR3 DNA sequence: TGCGCCAGCAGTGAAAGTCTTGGGCCTTACGAGCAGTACTTC.

The rearrangement uses TRBV27 and TRBJ2-5; 9 bases map to TRBD1. J was trimmed by 5 bases and V by 3 bases; bases with no gene match: 4. Germline V gene sequence: CDR1 MNHEY, CDR2 SMNVEV (reference sequence). CDR3 length equals 14 residues. The CDR3 DNA reads TGTGCCAGCAGTTTCGACAGGGGGACGGAGACCCAGTACTTC. It translates to CASSFDRGTETQYF.

This clone came up once. The genes are TRBV2 and TRBJ1-1; possibly TRBD1 for D (5 bases). Per germline, CDR1 SNHLY and CDR2 FYNNEI. The CDR3 is 12 amino acids. Trimming shortened V by 5 bases and J by 6 bases, and 10 bases separated the two germline ends. The CDR3 here is CASSPGTSEAFF. The CDR3 DNA reads as TGTGCCAGCAGTCCCGGGACTTCTGAAGCTTTCTTT.

This clone turned up a few times. The V call is TRBV19, the J call TRBJ2-7, with 8 bases identical to TRBD1. The CDR3 contains 14 residues. Germline V gives CDR1 LNHDA, CDR2 SQIVND (reference sequence). Germline trimming cut 4 bases from V and 2 bases from J; bases unmatched to any gene: 4. The CDR3 bases are TGTGCCAGTAGTAGAGAGACAGGGGCCTACGAGCAGTACTTC. It translates to CASSRETGAYEQYF.

The V and J genes are TRBV3-1 (or the pseudogene TRBV3-2) and TRBJ2-2; 9 bases align to TRBD1. Trimming removed 1 base from V and 5 bases from J; junction bases left unmatched: 2. CDR3 length equals 15 residues. Looked up from germline, CDR1 is LGHDT and CDR2 is YNNKEL (reference sequence). CDR3 protein: CASSQGDRVTGELFF. CDR3 nucleotide sequence: TGTGCCAGCAGCCAAGGGGACAGGGTGACCGGGGAGCTGTTTTTT.

The V and J genes are TRBV19 and TRBJ1-5; 9 bases fit TRBD1. V gave up 5 bases and J gave up 2 bases; unmatched junction bases: 4. The CDR3 has 15 residues. Germline CDR1 is LNHDA and CDR2 is SQIVND (reference sequence). The CDR3 bases are TGTGCCAGTAGTGACAGGGGGTCCGGCAATCAGCCCCAGCATTTT. The encoded protein is CASSDRGSGNQPQHF.

J is TRBJ2-7 and V is TRBV5-1; no definite D call. The CDR3 has 16 amino acids. Per the germline V gene, CDR1 is SGHRS and CDR2 is YFSETQ. V shed 4 bases and J shed 1 base, with 18 bases lying between them. The chain's CDR3 is CASSPDHSARSYEQYF. In DNA form, the CDR3 reads TGCGCCAGCAGCCCCGATCACTCCGCACGGTCCTACGAGCAGTACTTC.